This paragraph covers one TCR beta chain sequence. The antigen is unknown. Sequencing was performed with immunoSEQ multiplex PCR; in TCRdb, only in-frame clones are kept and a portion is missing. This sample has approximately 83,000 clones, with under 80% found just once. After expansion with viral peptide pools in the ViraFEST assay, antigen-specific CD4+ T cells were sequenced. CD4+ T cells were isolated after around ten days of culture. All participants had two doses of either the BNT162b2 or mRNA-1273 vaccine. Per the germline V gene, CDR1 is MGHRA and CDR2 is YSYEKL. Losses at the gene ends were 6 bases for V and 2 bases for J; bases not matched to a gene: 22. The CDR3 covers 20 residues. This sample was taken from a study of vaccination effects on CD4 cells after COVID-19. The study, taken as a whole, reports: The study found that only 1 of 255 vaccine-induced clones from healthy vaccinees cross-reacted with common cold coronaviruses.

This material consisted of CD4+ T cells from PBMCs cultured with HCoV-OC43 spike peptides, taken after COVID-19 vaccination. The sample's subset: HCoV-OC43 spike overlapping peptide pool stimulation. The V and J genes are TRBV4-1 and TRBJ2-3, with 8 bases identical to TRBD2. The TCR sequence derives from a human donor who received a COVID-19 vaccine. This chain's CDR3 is CASRHSPRRGGPPHTDTQYF. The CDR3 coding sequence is TGCGCCAGCAGACATTCCCCAAGACGGGGGGGCCCACCCCACACAGATACGCAGTATTTT.